Below, 16 T cell receptor beta chains from the same sample are listed, as sequenced in a study of blood T cell repertoires in COVID-19 (dated by TCRdb to the early 2020s). The library came from the immunoSEQ multiplex PCR assay. TCRdb's version of the immuneACCESS table is confined to in-frame rearrangements and falls short of the full clone set. An unresolved V gene accounts for under half of the shortfall where checked; the remainder is of unknown origin. The table for this sample lists over 250,000 clones; about 90% of them were counted only once. Less than 1.6% of the sample comes from the top ten. Sample: peripheral blood. These receptors all come from a woman in her thirties or forties who had recovered from COVID-19.

The V gene is TRBV18, the J gene TRBJ1-4, with no clear D. Trimming stripped 1 base from V and 4 bases from J, with 7 bases between. The CDR3 sequence is 14 residues long. From germline, CDR1 is KGHSH and CDR2 LQKENI. CDR3 coding DNA: TGTGCCAGCTCACCACTTGCGGATAATGAAAAACTGTTTTTT. Its translation: CASSPLADNEKLFF.

This clone has just a few counts. The chain joins TRBV12-3 or TRBV12-4 to TRBJ1-3; the D is unclear. The V end lost 10 bases, the J end lost 4 bases, and 11 bases lay between the germline ends. The CDR3 length is 12 residues. In DNA, the CDR3 is TGTGCCACTCGGGAGTCCGGAAACACCATATATTTT. Translated: CATRESGNTIYF.

The rearrangement uses TRBV3-1 (or the pseudogene TRBV3-2) and TRBJ1-1, with D unclear. V lost 1 base, J lost 3 bases, and 12 bases lay in between. Per the germline V gene, CDR1 is LGHDT and CDR2 is YNNKEL (reference sequence). The CDR3 has 15 residues. The DNA for the CDR3 is TGTGCCAGCAGCCAAGCCCTAGGATGGGACACTGAAGCTTTCTTT. This gives the protein CASSQALGWDTEAFF.

The V gene is TRBV5-5, the J gene TRBJ1-5; D gene ambiguous. From germline, CDR1 is SGHKS and CDR2 YYEKEE (reference sequence). V lost 2 bases to trimming and J lost 4 bases, with 10 bases between them. This CDR3 has 14 residues. The DNA of the CDR3 is TGTGCCAGCAGCTTTAGGGCGGGAAATCAGCCCCAGCATTTT. As protein: CASSFRAGNQPQHF.

The chain employs TRBV5-4 and TRBJ1-3, with 9 bases matching TRBD1. Unmatched junction bases numbered 6, after V lost 4 bases and J lost 4 bases. Germline V lookup: CDR1 SGHNT, CDR2 YYREEE (reference sequence). The CDR3 is 15 amino acids. CDR3 nucleotide sequence: TGTGCCAGCAGCCCGGACAGGGGTAGAGGAAACACCATATATTTT. This sequence encodes CASSPDRGRGNTIYF.

This clone appeared a few times. The chain couples TRBV25-1 to TRBJ1-2; maybe TRBD1 (5 bases). V lost 6 bases, J lost 8 bases, and 13 bases lay in between. Germline V CDR1 and CDR2: MGHDK, SYGVNS. The CDR3 consists of 12 residues. CDR3: CASRKAGRGYTF. The CDR3 DNA reads as TGTGCCAGCAGAAAGGCAGGGCGCGGCTACACCTTC.

In nucleotides, the CDR3 is TGTGCCAGCACCCGAAAAGGGACAGGGTTTTCACCCCTCCACTTT. Protein product: CASTRKGTGFSPLHF. The V call is TRBV6-5, the J call TRBJ1-6, with 9 bases aligning to TRBD1. The germline V gene encodes CDR1 MNHEY and CDR2 SVGAGI. The ends lost 7 bases at V and 9 bases at J; junction bases unmatched: 10. The CDR3 consists of 15 residues.

Here the CDR3 DNA reads TGTGCCAGCAGACCCCCTGGAGGTCCTGGCTACACCTTC. It yields the protein CASRPPGGPGYTF. This sequence joins TRBV6-5 and TRBJ1-2, with unresolved D. This CDR3 contains 13 residues. Trimming stripped 6 bases from V and 7 bases from J, with 15 bases between. The germline V gene has CDR1 MNHEY and CDR2 SVGAGI.

The V gene is TRBV29-1, the J gene TRBJ1-2; D remains unclear. V lost 7 bases and J 0 bases, leaving 15 bases between the germline ends. Germline V gene sequence: CDR1 SQVTM, CDR2 ANQGSEA. The CDR3 is 14 residues long. CDR3 bases: TGCAGCGCTATGCTGGAGTTAGCTAACTATGGCTACACCTTC. This gives the protein CSAMLELANYGYTF.

This chain uses TRBV4-3 with TRBJ2-1, with D tentatively TRBD1 (6 bases). The CDR3 consists of 21 residues. CDR1 and CDR2 (germline): LGHNA, YSLEER. V gave up 0 bases and J gave up 0 bases, with 24 bases separating them. The CDR3 sequence is CASSQDRRRKDRWSSYNEQFF. In DNA, the CDR3 is TGCGCCAGCAGCCAAGATCGGCGGCGGAAAGACAGGTGGTCCTCCTACAATGAGCAGTTCTTC.

V usage is TRBV2 and J usage is TRBJ1-4; D unresolved. Germline CDR1 is SNHLY and CDR2 is FYNNEI. This CDR3 spans 14 amino acids. Trimming shortened V by 6 bases and J by 3 bases, and 11 bases separated the two germline ends. CDR3 region: CASREVSPNEKLFF. Written as DNA, the CDR3 is TGTGCCAGCAGGGAGGTCAGCCCTAATGAAAAACTGTTTTTT.

The chain carries TRBV6-1 and TRBJ2-7, with a tentative D call TRBD2 (6 bases). Germline-derived CDR1 and CDR2 are MNHNS and SASEGT. Trimming left V 4 bases short and J 3 bases short, with 22 bases between. The CDR3 contains 17 residues. CDR3 coding DNA: TGTGCCAGCAGTGTGGGCATACCATGGACTACTTACTACGAGCAGTACTTC. The encoded protein is CASSVGIPWTTYYEQYF.

Only a few counts were recorded for this clone. This chain connects TRBV19 to TRBJ1-5, with TRBD1 matching 7 bases. With V trimmed by 7 bases and J by 1 base, 4 bases remained unmatched. This CDR3 contains 14 residues. Germline V gene data show CDR1 as LNHDA and CDR2 as SQIVND (reference sequence). The DNA for the CDR3 is TGTGCCAGTATCGACAGGGCGAGCAATCAGCCCCAGCATTTT. It yields the protein CASIDRASNQPQHF.

This chain joins TRBV12-3 or TRBV12-4 and TRBJ1-3; D not resolved. V was cut by 7 bases and J by 3 bases, with 10 bases left in between. CDR3 length: 13 amino acids. In nucleotides, the CDR3 is TGTGCCAGCACCTGGACTGATGGAAACACCATATATTTT. Translating it yields CASTWTDGNTIYF.

V and J are TRBV19 and TRBJ1-1; TRBD1 might be the D (6 bases). The CDR3 has 16 residues. Germline CDR1 LNHDA, CDR2 SQIVND (reference sequence). V gave up 4 bases and J gave up 3 bases, with 18 bases separating them. CDR3 amino acids: CASSTPGQGLYTEAFF. The CDR3 DNA sequence: TGTGCCAGTAGTACCCCCGGTCAGGGGCTTTACACTGAAGCTTTCTTT.

The chain links TRBV27 to TRBJ1-2; D possibly corresponds to TRBD1 (5 bases). CDR1 is MNHEY, CDR2 SMNVEV, per germline (reference sequence). V lost 0 bases to trimming and J lost 4 bases, with 9 bases between them. This CDR3 spans 14 amino acids. CDR3 region: CASSLSEGLYGYTF. In nucleotides, the CDR3 is TGTGCCAGCAGTTTATCGGAGGGACTCTATGGCTACACCTTC.